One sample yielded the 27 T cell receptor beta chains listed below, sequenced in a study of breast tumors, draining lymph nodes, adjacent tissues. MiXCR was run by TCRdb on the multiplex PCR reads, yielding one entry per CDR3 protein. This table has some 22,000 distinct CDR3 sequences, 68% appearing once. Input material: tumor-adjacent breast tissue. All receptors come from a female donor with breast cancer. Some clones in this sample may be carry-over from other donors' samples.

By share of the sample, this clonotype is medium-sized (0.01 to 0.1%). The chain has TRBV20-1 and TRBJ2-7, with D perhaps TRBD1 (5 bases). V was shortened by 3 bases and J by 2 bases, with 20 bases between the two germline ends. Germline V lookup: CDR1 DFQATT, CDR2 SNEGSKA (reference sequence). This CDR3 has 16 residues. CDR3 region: CSASLSSQGLPYEQYF. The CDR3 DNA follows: TGCAGTGCTAGTTTGAGTAGTCAGGGTCTCCCCTACGAGCAGTACTTC.

The CDR3 nucleotides read TGTGCCAGCAGCCAAGCCAGCTCTGGAAACACCATATATTTT. It specifies CASSQASSGNTIYF. The rearrangement links TRBV3-1 to TRBJ1-3; D gene ambiguous. The CDR3 is 14 amino acids. The germline gives CDR1 LGHDT, CDR2 YNNKEL (reference sequence). Between the trimmed V and J ends, which lost 1 base and 0 bases, there was a span of 4 bases.

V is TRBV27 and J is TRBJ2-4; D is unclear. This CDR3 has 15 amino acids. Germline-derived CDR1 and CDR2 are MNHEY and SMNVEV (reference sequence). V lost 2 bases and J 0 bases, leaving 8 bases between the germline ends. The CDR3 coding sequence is TGTGCCAGCAGTTTACAAGGGCAAGCCAAAAACATTCAGTACTTC. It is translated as CASSLQGQAKNIQYF.

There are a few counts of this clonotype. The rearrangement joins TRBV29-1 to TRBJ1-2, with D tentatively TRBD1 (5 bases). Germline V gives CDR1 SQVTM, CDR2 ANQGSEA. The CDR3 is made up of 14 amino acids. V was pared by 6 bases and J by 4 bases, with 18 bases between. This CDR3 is CSVPSGAIPYGYTF. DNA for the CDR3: TGCAGCGTACCTTCCGGGGCTATACCCTATGGCTACACCTTC.

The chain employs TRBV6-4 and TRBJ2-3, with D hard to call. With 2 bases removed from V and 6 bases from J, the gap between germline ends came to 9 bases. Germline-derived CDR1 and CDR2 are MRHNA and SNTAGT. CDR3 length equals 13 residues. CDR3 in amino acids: CASSDHIGDTQYF. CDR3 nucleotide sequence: TGTGCCAGCAGTGACCACATAGGGGATACGCAGTATTTT.

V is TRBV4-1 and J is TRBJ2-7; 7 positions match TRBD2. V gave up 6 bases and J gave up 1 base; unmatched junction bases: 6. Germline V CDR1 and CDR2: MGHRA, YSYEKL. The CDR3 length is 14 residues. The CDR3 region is CASSSASGSYEQYF. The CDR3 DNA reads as TGCGCCAGCAGTTCGGCTAGCGGTTCCTACGAGCAGTACTTC.

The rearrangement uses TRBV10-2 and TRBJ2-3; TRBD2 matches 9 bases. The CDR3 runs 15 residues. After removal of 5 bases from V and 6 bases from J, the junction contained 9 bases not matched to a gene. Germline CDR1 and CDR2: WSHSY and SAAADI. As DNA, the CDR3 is TGCGCCAGCAGTCGCGCGGGAGGGCCTATGGATACGCAGTATTTT. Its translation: CASSRAGGPMDTQYF.

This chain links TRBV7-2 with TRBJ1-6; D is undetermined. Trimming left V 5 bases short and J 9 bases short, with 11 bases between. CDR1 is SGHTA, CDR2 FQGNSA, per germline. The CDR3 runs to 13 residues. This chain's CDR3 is CASSPRRGSPLHF. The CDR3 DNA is TGTGCCAGCAGCCCGAGAAGAGGTTCACCCCTCCACTTT.

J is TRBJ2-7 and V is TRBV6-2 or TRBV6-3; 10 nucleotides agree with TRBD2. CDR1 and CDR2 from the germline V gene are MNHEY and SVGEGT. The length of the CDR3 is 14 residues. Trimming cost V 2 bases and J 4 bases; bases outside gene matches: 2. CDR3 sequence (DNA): TGTGCCAGCAGTTACGGACTAGCGGCGTACGAGCAGTACTTC. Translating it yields CASSYGLAAYEQYF.

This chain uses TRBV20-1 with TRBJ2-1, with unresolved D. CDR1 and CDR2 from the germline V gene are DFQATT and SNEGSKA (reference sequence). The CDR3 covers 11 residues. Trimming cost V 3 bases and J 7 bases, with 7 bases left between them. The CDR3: CSASARNEQFF. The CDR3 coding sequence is TGCAGTGCTAGTGCACGGAATGAGCAGTTCTTC.

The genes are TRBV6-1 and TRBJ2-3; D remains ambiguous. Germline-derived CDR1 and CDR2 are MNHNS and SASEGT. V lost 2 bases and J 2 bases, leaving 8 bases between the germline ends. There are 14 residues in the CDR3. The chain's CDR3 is CASSESGHTDTQYF. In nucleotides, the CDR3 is TGTGCCAGCAGTGAATCCGGGCACACAGATACGCAGTATTTT.

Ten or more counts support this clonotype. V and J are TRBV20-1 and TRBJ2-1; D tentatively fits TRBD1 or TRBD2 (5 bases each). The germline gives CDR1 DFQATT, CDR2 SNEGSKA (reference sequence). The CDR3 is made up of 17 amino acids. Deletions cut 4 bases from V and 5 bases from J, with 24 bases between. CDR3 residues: CSANKGTGSGTDNEQFF. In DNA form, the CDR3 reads TGCAGTGCTAATAAGGGGACCGGGTCAGGGACCGACAATGAGCAGTTCTTC.

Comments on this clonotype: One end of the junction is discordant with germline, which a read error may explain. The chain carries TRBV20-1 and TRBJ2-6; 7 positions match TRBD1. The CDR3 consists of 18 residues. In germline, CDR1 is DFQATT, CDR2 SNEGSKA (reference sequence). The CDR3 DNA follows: TGCAGTGCTAGAGCTCCGGGACAGCGACTCTCTGGGGCCGACGTCCTGACTTTC. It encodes CSARAPGQRLSGADVLTF.

The CDR3 reads CASSLVPKSSYNEQFF. CDR3 nucleotides: TGTGCCAGCAGCTTGGTCCCGAAAAGCTCCTACAATGAGCAGTTCTTC. The chain links TRBV7-8 to TRBJ2-1, with D uncertain. This CDR3 spans 16 amino acids. The V end lost 3 bases, the J end lost 0 bases, and 12 bases lay between the germline ends. CDR1 and CDR2 (germline): SGHVS, FQNEAQ.

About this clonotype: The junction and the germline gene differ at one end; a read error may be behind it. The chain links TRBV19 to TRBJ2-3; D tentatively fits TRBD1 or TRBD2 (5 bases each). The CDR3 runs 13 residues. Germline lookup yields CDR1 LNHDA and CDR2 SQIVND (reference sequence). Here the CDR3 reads CASRDQYTDAQYF. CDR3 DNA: TGTGCCAGTCGGGACCAGTACACAGATGCGCAGTATTTT. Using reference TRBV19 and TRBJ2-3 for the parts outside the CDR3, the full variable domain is DGGITQSPKYLFRKEGQNVTLSCEQNLNHDAMYWYRQDPGQGLRLIYYSQIVNDFQKGDIAEGYSVSREKKESFPLTVTSAQKNPTAFYLCASRDQYTDAQYFGPGTRLTVL.

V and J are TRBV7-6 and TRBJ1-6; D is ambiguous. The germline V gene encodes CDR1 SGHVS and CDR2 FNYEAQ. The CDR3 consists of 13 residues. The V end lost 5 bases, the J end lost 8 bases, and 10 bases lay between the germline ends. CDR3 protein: CASSPTYDSPLHF. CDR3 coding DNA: TGTGCCAGCAGCCCAACCTACGATTCACCCCTCCACTTT. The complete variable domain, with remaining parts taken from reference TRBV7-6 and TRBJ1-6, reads GAGVSQSPRYKVTKRGQDVALRCDPISGHVSLYWYRQALGQGPEFLTYFNYEAQQDKSGLPNDRFSAERPEGSISTLTIQRTEQRDSAMYRCASSPTYDSPLHFGNGTRLTVT.

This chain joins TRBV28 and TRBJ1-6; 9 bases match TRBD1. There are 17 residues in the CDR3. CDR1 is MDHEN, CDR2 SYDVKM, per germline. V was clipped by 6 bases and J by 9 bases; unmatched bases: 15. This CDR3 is CASSARGTGFWISPLHF. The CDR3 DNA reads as TGTGCCAGCAGCGCTAGGGGGACAGGGTTTTGGATTTCACCCCTCCACTTT.

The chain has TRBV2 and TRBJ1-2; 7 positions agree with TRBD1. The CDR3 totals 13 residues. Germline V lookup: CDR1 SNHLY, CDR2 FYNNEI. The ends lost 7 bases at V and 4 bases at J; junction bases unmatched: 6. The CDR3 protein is CASNDRVGYGYTF. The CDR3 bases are TGTGCCAGCAATGACAGGGTCGGCTATGGCTACACCTTC. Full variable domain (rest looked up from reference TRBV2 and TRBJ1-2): EPEVTQTPSHQVTQMGQEVILRCVPISNHLYFYWYRQILGQKVEFLVSFYNNEISEKSEIFDDQFSVERPDGSNFTLKIRSTKLEDSAMYFCASNDRVGYGYTFGSGTRLTVV.

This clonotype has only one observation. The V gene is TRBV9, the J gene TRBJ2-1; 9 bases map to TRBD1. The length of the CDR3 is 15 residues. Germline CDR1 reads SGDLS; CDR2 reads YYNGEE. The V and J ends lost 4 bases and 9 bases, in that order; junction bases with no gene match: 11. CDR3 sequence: CASSFQTGGIAEQFF. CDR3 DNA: TGTGCCAGCAGCTTTCAGACAGGGGGGATCGCTGAGCAGTTCTTC.

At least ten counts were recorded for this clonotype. The CDR3 nucleotides read TGTGCCAGCAGCCTTGGGGGCGGATCTAATGAAAAACTGTTTTTT. It yields the protein CASSLGGGSNEKLFF. V is TRBV7-3 and J is TRBJ1-4, with D possibly matching TRBD1 (6 bases). The CDR3 consists of 15 residues. CDR1 is SGHTA, CDR2 FQGTGA, per germline. V lost 5 bases, J lost 3 bases, and 13 bases lay in between.

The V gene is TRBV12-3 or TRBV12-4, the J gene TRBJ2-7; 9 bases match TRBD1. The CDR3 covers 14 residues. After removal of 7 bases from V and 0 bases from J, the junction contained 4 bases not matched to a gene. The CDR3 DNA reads TGTGCCAGCAATAAGGACAGGGGCTCCTACGAGCAGTACTTC. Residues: CASNKDRGSYEQYF.

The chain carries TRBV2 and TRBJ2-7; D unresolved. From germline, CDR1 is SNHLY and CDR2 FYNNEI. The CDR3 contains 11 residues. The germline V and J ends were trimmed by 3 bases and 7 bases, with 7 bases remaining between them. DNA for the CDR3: TGTGCCAGCAGTGACAACTGGGAGCAGTACTTC. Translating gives CASSDNWEQYF.

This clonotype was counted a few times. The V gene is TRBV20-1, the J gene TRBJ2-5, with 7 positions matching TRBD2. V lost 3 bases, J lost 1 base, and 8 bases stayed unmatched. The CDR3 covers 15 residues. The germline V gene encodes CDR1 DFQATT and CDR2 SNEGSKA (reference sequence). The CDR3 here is CSARSLGGTQETQYF. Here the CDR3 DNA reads TGCAGTGCTAGGAGCTTGGGGGGGACCCAAGAGACCCAGTACTTC.

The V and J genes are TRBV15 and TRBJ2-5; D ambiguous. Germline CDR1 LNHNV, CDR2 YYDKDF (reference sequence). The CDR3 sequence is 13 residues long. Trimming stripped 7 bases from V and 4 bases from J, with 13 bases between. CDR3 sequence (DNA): TGTGCCACCACCGCGGATCGGGCAGAGACCCAGTACTTC. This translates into CATTADRAETQYF.

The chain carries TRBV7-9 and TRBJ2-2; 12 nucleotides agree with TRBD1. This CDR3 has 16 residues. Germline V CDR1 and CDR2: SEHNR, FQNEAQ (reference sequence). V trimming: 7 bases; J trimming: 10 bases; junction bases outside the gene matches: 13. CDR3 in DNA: TGTGCCAGCACCCGCTCCGGGACAGGGGGCGGGGAGGAGCTGTTTTTT. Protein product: CASTRSGTGGGEELFF.

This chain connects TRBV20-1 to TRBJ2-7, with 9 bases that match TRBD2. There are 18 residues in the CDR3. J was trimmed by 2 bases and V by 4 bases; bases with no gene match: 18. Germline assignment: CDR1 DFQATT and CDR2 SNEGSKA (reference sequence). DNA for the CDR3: TGCAGTGCTATATCCGGGACTAGCTTCAATTCCCAAGCCTACGAGCAGTACTTC. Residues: CSAISGTSFNSQAYEQYF.

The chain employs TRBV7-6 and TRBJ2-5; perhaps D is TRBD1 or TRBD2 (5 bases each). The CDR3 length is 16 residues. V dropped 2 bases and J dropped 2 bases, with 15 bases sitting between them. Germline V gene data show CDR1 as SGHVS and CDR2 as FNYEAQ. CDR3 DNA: TGTGCCAGCAGCTTACTCAGTCAGGGACCACAAGAGACCCAGTACTTC. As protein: CASSLLSQGPQETQYF.